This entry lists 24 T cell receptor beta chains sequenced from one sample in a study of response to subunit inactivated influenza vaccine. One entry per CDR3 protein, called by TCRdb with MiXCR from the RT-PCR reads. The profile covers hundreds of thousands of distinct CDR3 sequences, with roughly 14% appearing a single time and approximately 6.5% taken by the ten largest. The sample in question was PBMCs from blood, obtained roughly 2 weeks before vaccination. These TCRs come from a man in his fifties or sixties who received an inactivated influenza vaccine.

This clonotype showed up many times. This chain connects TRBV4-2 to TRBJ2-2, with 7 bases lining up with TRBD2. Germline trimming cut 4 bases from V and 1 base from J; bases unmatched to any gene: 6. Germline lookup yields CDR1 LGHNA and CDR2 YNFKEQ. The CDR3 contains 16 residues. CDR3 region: CASSPWAGENTGELFF. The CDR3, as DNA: TGTGCCAGCAGCCCTTGGGCGGGGGAGAACACCGGGGAGCTGTTTTTT.

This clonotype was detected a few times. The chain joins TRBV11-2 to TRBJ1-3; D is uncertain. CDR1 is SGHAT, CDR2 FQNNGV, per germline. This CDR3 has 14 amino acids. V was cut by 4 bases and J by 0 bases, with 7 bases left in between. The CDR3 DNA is TGTGCCAGCAGCTCGTGGACCTCTGGAAACACCATATATTTT. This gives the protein CASSSWTSGNTIYF.

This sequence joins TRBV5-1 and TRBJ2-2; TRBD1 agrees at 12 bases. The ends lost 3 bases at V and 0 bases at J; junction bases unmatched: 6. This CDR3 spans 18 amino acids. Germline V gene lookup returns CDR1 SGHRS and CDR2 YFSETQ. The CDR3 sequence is CASSSGTGGYTNTGELFF. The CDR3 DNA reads TGCGCCAGCAGCTCCGGGACAGGGGGCTATACGAACACCGGGGAGCTGTTTTTT.

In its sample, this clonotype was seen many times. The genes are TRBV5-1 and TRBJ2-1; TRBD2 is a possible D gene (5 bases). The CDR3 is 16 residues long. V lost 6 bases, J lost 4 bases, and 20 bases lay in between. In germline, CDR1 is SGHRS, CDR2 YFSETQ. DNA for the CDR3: TGCGCCAGCACCCAAACTAGTTCGTCTTTTTACAATGAGCAGTTCTTC. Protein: CASTQTSSSFYNEQFF.

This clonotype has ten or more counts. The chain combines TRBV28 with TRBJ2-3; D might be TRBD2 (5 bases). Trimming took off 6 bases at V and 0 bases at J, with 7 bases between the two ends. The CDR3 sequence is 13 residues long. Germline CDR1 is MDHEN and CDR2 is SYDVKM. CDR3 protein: CASRRTSTDTQYF. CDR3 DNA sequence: TGTGCCAGCAGGAGGACTAGCACAGATACGCAGTATTTT.

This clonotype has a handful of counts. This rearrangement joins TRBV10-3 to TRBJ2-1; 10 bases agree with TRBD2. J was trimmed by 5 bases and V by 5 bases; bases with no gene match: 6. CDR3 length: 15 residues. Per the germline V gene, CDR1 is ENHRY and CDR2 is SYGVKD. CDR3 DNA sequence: TGTGCCATCAGTCGCCTAGCGGGAGAGGACAATGAGCAGTTCTTC. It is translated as CAISRLAGEDNEQFF.

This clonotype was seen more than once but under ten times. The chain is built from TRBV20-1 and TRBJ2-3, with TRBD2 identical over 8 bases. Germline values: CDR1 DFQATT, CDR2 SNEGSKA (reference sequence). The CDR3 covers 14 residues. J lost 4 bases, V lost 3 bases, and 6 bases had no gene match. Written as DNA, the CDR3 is TGCAGTGCTAGTGGAAGCGGGGGCGCAGATACGCAGTATTTT. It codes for CSASGSGGADTQYF.

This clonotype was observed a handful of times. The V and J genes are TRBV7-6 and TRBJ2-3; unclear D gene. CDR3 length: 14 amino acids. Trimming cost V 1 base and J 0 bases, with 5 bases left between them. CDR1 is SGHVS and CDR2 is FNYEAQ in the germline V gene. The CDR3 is CASSLVFSTDTQYF. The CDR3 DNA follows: TGTGCCAGCAGCTTAGTCTTCAGCACAGATACGCAGTATTTT.

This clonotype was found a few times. Written as DNA, the CDR3 is TGTGCCAGCAGTTCAGACAGGGGTGCGGAGACCCAGTACTTC. Translated, it gives CASSSDRGAETQYF. The chain is built from TRBV28 and TRBJ2-5; 8 nucleotides line up with TRBD1. The ends lost 4 bases at V and 5 bases at J; junction bases unmatched: 6. The CDR3 length is 14 residues. Germline V gene lookup returns CDR1 MDHEN and CDR2 SYDVKM.

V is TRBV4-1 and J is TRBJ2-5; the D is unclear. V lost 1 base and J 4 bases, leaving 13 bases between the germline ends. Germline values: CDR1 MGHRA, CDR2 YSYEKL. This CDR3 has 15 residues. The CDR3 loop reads CASSQGAGFAETQYF. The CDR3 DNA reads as TGCGCCAGCAGCCAAGGCGCTGGGTTCGCAGAGACCCAGTACTTC.

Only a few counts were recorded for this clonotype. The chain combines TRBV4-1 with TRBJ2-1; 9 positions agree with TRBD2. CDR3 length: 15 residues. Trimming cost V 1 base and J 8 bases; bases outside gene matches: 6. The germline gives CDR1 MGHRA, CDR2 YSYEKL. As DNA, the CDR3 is TGCGCCAGCAGCCAAGGGCGGGGGGGTGTAGATGAGCAGTTCTTC. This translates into CASSQGRGGVDEQFF.

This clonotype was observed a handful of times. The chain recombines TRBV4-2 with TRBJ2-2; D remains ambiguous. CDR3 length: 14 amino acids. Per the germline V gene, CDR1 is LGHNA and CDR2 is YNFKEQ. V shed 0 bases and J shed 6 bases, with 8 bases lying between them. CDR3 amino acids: CASSQDSGSGELFF. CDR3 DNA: TGTGCCAGCAGCCAAGATTCGGGTTCCGGGGAGCTGTTTTTT.

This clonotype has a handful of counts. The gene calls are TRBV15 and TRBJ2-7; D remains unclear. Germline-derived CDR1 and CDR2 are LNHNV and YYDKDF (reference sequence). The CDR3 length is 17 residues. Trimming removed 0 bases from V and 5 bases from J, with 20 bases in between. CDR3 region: CATSRDGTVSPSDEQYF. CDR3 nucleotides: TGTGCCACCAGCAGAGATGGTACGGTTTCACCCTCGGACGAGCAGTACTTC.

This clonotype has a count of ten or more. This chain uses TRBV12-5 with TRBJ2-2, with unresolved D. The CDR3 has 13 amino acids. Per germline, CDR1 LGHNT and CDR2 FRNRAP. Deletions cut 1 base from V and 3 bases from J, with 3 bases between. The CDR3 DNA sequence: TGTGCTAGTGGTTTGGAACACACCGGGGAGCTGTTTTTT. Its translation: CASGLEHTGELFF.

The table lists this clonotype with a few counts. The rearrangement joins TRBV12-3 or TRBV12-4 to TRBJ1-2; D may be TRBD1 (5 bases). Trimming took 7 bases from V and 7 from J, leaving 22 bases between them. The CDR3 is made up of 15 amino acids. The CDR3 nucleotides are TGTGCCAGCAACCAAGGGGCAGGGTCGGGCGGTGGCTACACCTTC. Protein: CASNQGAGSGGGYTF.

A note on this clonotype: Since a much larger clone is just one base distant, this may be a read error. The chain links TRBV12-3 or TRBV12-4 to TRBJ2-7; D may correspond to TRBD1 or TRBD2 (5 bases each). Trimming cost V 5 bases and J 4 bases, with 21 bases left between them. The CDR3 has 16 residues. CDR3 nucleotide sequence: TGTGCCAGCAGTGTAGGAGTTGGGGGAGCGACATACGAGCAGTACTTC. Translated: CASSVGVGGATYEQYF.

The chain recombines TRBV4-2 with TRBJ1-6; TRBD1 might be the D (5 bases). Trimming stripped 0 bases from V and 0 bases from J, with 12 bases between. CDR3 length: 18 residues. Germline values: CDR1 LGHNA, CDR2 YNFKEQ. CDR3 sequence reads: CASSQEGTRSSYNSPLHF. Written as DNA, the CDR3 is TGTGCCAGCAGCCAAGAAGGGACTCGGAGCTCCTATAATTCACCCCTCCACTTT.

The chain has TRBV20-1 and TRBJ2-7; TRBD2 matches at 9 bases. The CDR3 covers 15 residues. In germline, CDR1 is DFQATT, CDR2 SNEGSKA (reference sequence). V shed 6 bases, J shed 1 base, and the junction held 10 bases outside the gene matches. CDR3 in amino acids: CSALGLAGSSYEQYF. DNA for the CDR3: TGCAGTGCATTGGGACTAGCTGGAAGTTCCTACGAGCAGTACTTC.

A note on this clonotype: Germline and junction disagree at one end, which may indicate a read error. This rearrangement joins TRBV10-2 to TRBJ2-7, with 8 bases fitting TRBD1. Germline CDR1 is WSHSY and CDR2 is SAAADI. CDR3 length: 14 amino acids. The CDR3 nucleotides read TGCGCCAGCAGTCAGGGGGCGCAGGCCTACGAGCAGTGCTTC. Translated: CASSQGAQAYEQCF.

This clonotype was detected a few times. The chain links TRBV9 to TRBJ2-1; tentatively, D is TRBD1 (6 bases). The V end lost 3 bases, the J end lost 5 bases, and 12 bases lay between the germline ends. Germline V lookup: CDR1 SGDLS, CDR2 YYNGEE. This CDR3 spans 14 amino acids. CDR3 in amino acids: CASSDPGADNEQFF. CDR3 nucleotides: TGTGCCAGCAGCGACCCAGGGGCGGACAATGAGCAGTTCTTC. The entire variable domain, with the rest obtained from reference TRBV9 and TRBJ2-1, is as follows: DSGVTQTPKHLITATGQRVTLRCSPRSGDLSVYWYQQSLDQGLQFLIQYYNGEERAKGNILERFSAQQFPDLHSELNLSSLELGDSALYFCASSDPGADNEQFFGPGTRLTVL.

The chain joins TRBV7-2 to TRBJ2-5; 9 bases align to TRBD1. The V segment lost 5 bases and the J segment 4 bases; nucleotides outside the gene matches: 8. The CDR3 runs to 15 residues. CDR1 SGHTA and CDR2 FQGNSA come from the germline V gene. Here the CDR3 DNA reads TGTGCCAGCAGCAACACAGGGGGCGGTATAGAGACCCAGTACTTC. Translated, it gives CASSNTGGGIETQYF.

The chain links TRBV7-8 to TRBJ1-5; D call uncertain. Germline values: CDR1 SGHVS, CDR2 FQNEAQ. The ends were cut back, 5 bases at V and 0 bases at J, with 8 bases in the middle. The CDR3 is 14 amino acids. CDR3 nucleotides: TGTGCCAGCAGCAGACGGCATAGCAATCAGCCCCAGCATTTT. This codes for CASSRRHSNQPQHF. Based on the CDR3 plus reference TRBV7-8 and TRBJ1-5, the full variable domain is GAGVSQSPRYKVAKRGQDVALRCDPISGHVSLFWYQQALGQGPEFLTYFQNEAQLDKSGLPSDRFFAERPEGSVSTLKIQRTQQEDSAVYLCASSRRHSNQPQHFGDGTRLSIL.

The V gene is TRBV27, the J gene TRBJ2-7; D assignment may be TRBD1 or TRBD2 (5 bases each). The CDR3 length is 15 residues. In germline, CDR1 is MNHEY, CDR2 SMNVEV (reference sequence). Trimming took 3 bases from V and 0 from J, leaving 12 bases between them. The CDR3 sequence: CASSLRGRASYEQYF. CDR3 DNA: TGTGCCAGCAGTTTGAGGGGACGGGCCTCCTACGAGCAGTACTTC.

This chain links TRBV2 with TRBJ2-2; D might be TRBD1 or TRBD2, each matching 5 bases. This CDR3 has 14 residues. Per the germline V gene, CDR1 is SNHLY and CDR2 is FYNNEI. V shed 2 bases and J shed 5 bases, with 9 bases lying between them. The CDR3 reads CASSESWGTGELFF. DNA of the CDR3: TGTGCCAGCAGTGAATCGTGGGGGACCGGGGAGCTGTTTTTT.